One sample yielded the 6 T cell receptor beta chains listed below, sequenced in a study of beta chain features in type 1 diabetes. The study reverse transcribed the entire isolated RNA, so it sequenced expressed TCRB transcripts. Data came from immunoSEQ multiplex PCR; TCRdb stores just in-frame clones and leaves some out. The sample has 900,000 or so clones, about a sixth seen once. The specimen was naive CD4+ T cells from blood. The receptors come from a woman aged 18-30 years in good health.

This chain joins TRBV7-6 and TRBJ2-1; 10 bases map to TRBD1. In germline, CDR1 is SGHVS, CDR2 FNYEAQ. V shed 5 bases and J 7 bases; nucleotides not matched to a gene: 11. The CDR3 sequence is 16 residues long. In nucleotides, the CDR3 is TGTGCCAGCAGCCCTATGACAGGGGGCTTAGGGAATGAGCAGTTCTTC. Protein product: CASSPMTGGLGNEQFF.

The chain employs TRBV2 and TRBJ2-3; D not certain. Germline V CDR1 and CDR2: SNHLY, FYNNEI. Trimming stripped 6 bases from V and 3 bases from J, with 10 bases between. This CDR3 spans 13 amino acids. The CDR3 here is CASSQRLTDTQYF. DNA for the CDR3: TGTGCCAGCAGCCAAAGATTGACAGATACGCAGTATTTT.

The rearrangement links TRBV7-2 to TRBJ1-4; no firm D call. Germline-derived CDR1 and CDR2 are SGHTA and FQGNSA. The CDR3 is 16 residues long. Trimming stripped 2 bases from V and 7 bases from J, with 17 bases between. Here the CDR3 reads CASSLRVGSPREKLFF. The CDR3 DNA follows: TGTGCCAGCAGCTTAAGGGTGGGGAGCCCCCGTGAAAAACTGTTTTTT.

This clone was picked up a small number of times. The chain links TRBV19 to TRBJ2-7, with D perhaps given as TRBD1 or TRBD2 (5 bases each). The CDR3 runs to 14 residues. V was shortened by 3 bases and J by 4 bases, with 13 bases between the two germline ends. CDR1 and CDR2 (germline): LNHDA, SQIVND (reference sequence). The CDR3 is CASSMMGESYEQYF. CDR3 DNA sequence: TGTGCCAGTAGTATGATGGGGGAGTCTTACGAGCAGTACTTC.

The rearrangement links TRBV7-3 to TRBJ2-1; no clear D. The CDR3 is 11 residues long. Per germline, CDR1 SGHTA and CDR2 FQGTGA. The ends were cut back, 4 bases at V and 12 bases at J, with 10 bases in the middle. CDR3 residues: CASSSGSAQFF. The DNA for the CDR3 is TGTGCCAGCAGCTCCGGGTCTGCGCAGTTCTTC.

In its sample, this clone was seen a few times. The CDR3 reads CASSPDIFSYNEQFF. CDR3 coding DNA: TGTGCCAGCAGCCCGGACATTTTCTCCTACAATGAGCAGTTCTTC. V gene TRBV2 combines with J gene TRBJ2-1; a weak D match, TRBD1 (5 bases). Germline V gene data show CDR1 as SNHLY and CDR2 as FYNNEI. V was trimmed by 6 bases and J by 0 bases, leaving 12 bases between them. The CDR3 runs to 15 residues.